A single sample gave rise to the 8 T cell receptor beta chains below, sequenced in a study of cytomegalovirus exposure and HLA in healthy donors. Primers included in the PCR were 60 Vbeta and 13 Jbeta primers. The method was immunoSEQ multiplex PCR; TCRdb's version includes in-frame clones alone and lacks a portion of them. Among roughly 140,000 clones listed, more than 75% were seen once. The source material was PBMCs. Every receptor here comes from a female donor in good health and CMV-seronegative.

The CDR3 protein is CAISESLAGDRSYEQYF. DNA for the CDR3: TGTGCCATCAGTGAGTCACTAGCGGGAGACCGCTCCTACGAGCAGTACTTC. The chain carries TRBV10-3 and TRBJ2-7; 11 nucleotides align to TRBD2. Germline values: CDR1 ENHRY, CDR2 SYGVKD. The CDR3 spans 17 residues. After removal of 0 bases from V and 0 bases from J, the junction contained 4 bases not matched to a gene.

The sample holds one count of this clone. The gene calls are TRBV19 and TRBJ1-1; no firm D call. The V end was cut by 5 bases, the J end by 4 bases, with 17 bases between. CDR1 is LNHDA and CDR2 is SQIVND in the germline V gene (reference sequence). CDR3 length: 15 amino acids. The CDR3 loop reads CASSLSGEAGTEAFF. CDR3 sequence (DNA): TGTGCCAGTAGTCTGAGCGGGGAAGCGGGCACTGAAGCTTTCTTT. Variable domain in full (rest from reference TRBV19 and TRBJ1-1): DGGITQSPKYLFRKEGQNVTLSCEQNLNHDAMYWYRQDPGQGLRLIYYSQIVNDFQKGDIAEGYSVSREKKESFPLTVTSAQKNPTAFYLCASSLSGEAGTEAFFGQGTRLTVV.

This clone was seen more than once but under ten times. The CDR3 spells CASSPLTF. The CDR3, as DNA: TGTGCCAGCAGCCCTCTCACCTTC. The chain couples TRBV7-9 to TRBJ1-2; D is ambiguous. Germline assignment: CDR1 SEHNR and CDR2 FQNEAQ (reference sequence). V dropped 5 bases and J dropped 13 bases, with 5 bases sitting between them. This CDR3 contains 8 residues.

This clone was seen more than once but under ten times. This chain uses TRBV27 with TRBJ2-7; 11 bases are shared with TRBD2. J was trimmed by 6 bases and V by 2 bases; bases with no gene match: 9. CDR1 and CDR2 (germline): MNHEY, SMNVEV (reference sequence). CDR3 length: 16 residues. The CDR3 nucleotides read TGTGCCAGCAGTTTACACGATAGCGGGAGGGCCTCCGAGCAGTACTTC. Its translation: CASSLHDSGRASEQYF.

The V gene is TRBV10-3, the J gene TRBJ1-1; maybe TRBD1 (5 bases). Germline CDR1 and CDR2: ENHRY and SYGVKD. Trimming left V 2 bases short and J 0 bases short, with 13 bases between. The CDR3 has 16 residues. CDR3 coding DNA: TGTGCCATCAGTGAGCCCGGGGGGGTCTTGAACACTGAAGCTTTCTTT. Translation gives CAISEPGGVLNTEAFF.

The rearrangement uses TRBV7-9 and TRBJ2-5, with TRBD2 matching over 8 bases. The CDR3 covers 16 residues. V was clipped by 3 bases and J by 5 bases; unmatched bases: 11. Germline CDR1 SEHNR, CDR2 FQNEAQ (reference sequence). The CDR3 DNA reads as TGTGCCAGCAGCTTCACTAGCGGAGAGGGGTTGGAGACCCAGTACTTC. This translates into CASSFTSGEGLETQYF.

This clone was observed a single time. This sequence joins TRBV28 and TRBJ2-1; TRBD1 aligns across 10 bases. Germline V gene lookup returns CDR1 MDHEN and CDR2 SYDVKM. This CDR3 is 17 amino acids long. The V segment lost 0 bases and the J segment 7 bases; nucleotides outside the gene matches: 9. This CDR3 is CASSLWKGDRGGNEQFF. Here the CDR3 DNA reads TGTGCCAGCAGTTTATGGAAAGGGGACAGGGGAGGGAATGAGCAGTTCTTC.

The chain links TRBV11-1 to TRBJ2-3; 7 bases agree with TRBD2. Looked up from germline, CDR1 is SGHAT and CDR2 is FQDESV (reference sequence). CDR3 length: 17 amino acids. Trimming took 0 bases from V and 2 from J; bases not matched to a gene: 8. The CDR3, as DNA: TGTGCCAGCAGCTTAGCGGTCGGACTAGTGTCCACAGATACGCAGTATTTT. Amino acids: CASSLAVGLVSTDTQYF.